These 2 T cell receptor beta chains were sequenced from one sample in a study of cytomegalovirus exposure and HLA in healthy donors. Generated by immunoSEQ multiplex PCR, the TCRdb table keeps only in-frame clones and is missing some. This table has approximately 160,000 clones, around 96% appearing once. The sequencing input was PBMCs. The source is a woman under 30 in good health and CMV-seronegative.

This sequence joins TRBV7-3 and TRBJ2-1; 7 bases are shared with TRBD2. The CDR3 runs 15 residues. The germline CDR1 and CDR2 sequences are SGHTA and FQGTGA. V was clipped by 0 bases and J by 3 bases; unmatched bases: 2. The CDR3 region is CASSLTRTSYNEQFF. The CDR3 DNA reads TGTGCCAGCAGCTTAACGAGGACTAGCTACAATGAGCAGTTCTTC.

V and J are TRBV7-2 and TRBJ2-4; 9 bases line up with TRBD2. Germline V lookup: CDR1 SGHTA, CDR2 FQGNSA. Trimming cost V 5 bases and J 10 bases; bases outside gene matches: 3. CDR3 length: 12 residues. In nucleotides, the CDR3 is TGTGCCAGCAGCCGCGCGGGGGGGATTCAGTACTTC. It codes for CASSRAGGIQYF.